A single sample is the source of the 18 T cell receptor beta chains below, sequenced in a study of blood T cell repertoires in COVID-19. Sequencing used immunoSEQ multiplex PCR; TCRdb keeps in-frame clones, though not all of them. This table has around 170,000 clones, less than 90% appearing once. The specimen was peripheral blood. The receptors derive from a man in his 60s with acute or convalescent COVID-19.

The chain carries TRBV7-2 and TRBJ1-2; D unclear. Trimming took off 5 bases at V and 2 bases at J, with 9 bases between the two ends. Germline V CDR1 and CDR2: SGHTA, FQGNSA. The CDR3 has 13 amino acids. The CDR3 protein is CASSHDKNYGYTF. In DNA form, the CDR3 reads TGTGCCAGCAGCCACGACAAGAACTATGGCTACACCTTC.

This rearrangement joins TRBV9 to TRBJ1-2; perhaps TRBD1 as D (6 bases). The CDR3 covers 15 residues. V lost 4 bases and J lost 3, with 16 bases in between. CDR1 is SGDLS and CDR2 is YYNGEE in the germline V gene. CDR3 loop: CASSPGTFRHYGYTF. CDR3 nucleotides: TGTGCCAGCAGCCCAGGGACATTTCGACACTATGGCTACACCTTC.

The chain joins TRBV2 to TRBJ2-2; D remains ambiguous. V was clipped by 5 bases and J by 3 bases, with 7 bases between them. The CDR3 consists of 13 residues. In germline, CDR1 is SNHLY, CDR2 FYNNEI. As DNA, the CDR3 is TGTGCCAGCAGTTCCGGAGACACCGGGGAGCTGTTTTTT. Protein: CASSSGDTGELFF.

This clone was seen once. The chain joins TRBV7-3 to TRBJ1-1; 8 bases match TRBD1. This CDR3 contains 15 residues. The V gene's germline CDR1 is SGHTA and CDR2 FQGTGA. J gave up 1 base and V 5 bases, and 6 bases lay outside the gene matches. The CDR3 DNA follows: TGTGCCAGCAGCCCGCGCAGGGGGCCGAACACTGAAGCTTTCTTT. Amino acid sequence: CASSPRRGPNTEAFF.

The CDR3 protein is CASSEAGGSGYTF. CDR3 DNA: TGCGCCAGCAGCGAAGCAGGGGGCTCGGGCTACACCTTC. The chain uses TRBV5-1 and TRBJ1-2; 8 bases line up with TRBD1. This CDR3 comprises 13 residues. Germline CDR1 reads SGHRS; CDR2 reads YFSETQ. The ends lost 4 bases at V and 8 bases at J; junction bases unmatched: 7. The full variable domain, completed using reference TRBV5-1 and TRBJ1-2, is KAGVTQTPRYLIKTRGQQVTLSCSPISGHRSVSWYQQTPGQGLQFLFEYFSETQRNKGNFPGRFSGRQFSNSRSEMNVSTLELGDSALYLCASSEAGGSGYTFGSGTRLTVV.

J is TRBJ1-2 and V is TRBV11-2; D is possibly TRBD1 (6 bases). With 5 bases removed from V and 4 bases from J, the gap between germline ends came to 17 bases. In germline, CDR1 is SGHAT, CDR2 FQNNGV. The CDR3 is made up of 15 amino acids. CDR3 amino acids: CASSPGEEKVYGYTF. For the CDR3, the DNA is TGTGCCAGCAGCCCAGGGGAAGAGAAAGTCTATGGCTACACCTTC.

The rearrangement uses TRBV2 and TRBJ1-5; D might be TRBD1 (6 bases). Trimming left V 6 bases short and J 3 bases short, with 12 bases between. Germline V gene data show CDR1 as SNHLY and CDR2 as FYNNEI. The CDR3 has 14 residues. This chain's CDR3 is CASSVGQLNQPQHF. The CDR3 nucleotides read TGTGCCAGCAGCGTCGGACAGCTCAATCAGCCCCAGCATTTT.

This clone was detected once. The chain has TRBV28 and TRBJ2-3; TRBD1 is a possible D gene (6 bases). Germline V gene data show CDR1 as MDHEN and CDR2 as SYDVKM. V gave up 10 bases and J gave up 0 bases, with 11 bases separating them. This CDR3 region has 13 residues. CDR3 sequence reads: CATRQASTDTQYF. DNA for the CDR3: TGTGCCACCCGACAGGCTAGCACAGATACGCAGTATTTT.

This rearrangement joins TRBV29-1 to TRBJ2-5; TRBD2 agrees at 8 bases. The CDR3 length is 15 residues. Germline lookup yields CDR1 SQVTM and CDR2 ANQGSEA. J was trimmed by 2 bases and V by 3 bases; bases with no gene match: 8. The CDR3 spells CSVDYRGGPQETQYF. In nucleotides, the CDR3 is TGCAGCGTTGATTATCGGGGGGGGCCGCAAGAGACCCAGTACTTC.

V gene TRBV5-1 combines with J gene TRBJ2-6; no firm D call. Looked up from germline, CDR1 is SGHRS and CDR2 is YFSETQ. This CDR3 region has 17 residues. V lost 5 bases to trimming and J lost 0 bases, with 15 bases between them. The CDR3 bases are TGCGCCAGCAGACTCCGGTTAACCTACTCTGGGGCCAACGTCCTGACTTTC. Residues: CASRLRLTYSGANVLTF.

For the CDR3, the DNA is TGCGCCAGCAGCCAAGAAGTAGCGACAGGGTCCGGAGAAAAACTGTTTTTT. Translated: CASSQEVATGSGEKLFF. The chain uses TRBV4-1 and TRBJ1-4; TRBD1 agrees at 7 bases. The CDR3 runs 17 residues. J was trimmed by 8 bases and V by 0 bases; bases with no gene match: 12. Germline CDR1 is MGHRA and CDR2 is YSYEKL.

The chain combines TRBV6-5 with TRBJ1-2, with 8 bases identical to TRBD1. The length of the CDR3 is 14 residues. Trimming took 6 bases from V and 2 from J; bases not matched to a gene: 5. CDR1 and CDR2 from the germline V gene are MNHEY and SVGAGI. The CDR3 nucleotides read TGTGCCAGCAGACATAGACAGGGGAACTATGGCTACACCTTC. This gives the protein CASRHRQGNYGYTF.

Only a few counts were recorded for this clone. V is TRBV7-3 and J is TRBJ2-2; D may be TRBD2 (6 bases). CDR1 and CDR2 (germline): SGHTA, FQGTGA. The CDR3 loop spans 15 amino acids. Trimming stripped 2 bases from V and 4 bases from J, with 11 bases between. The CDR3 coding sequence is TGTGCCAGCAGCTTACAGCAGGGAGGCACCGGGGAGCTGTTTTTT. Its translation is CASSLQQGGTGELFF.

The chain links TRBV29-1 to TRBJ1-1, with D possibly being TRBD1 (6 bases). V was pared by 4 bases and J by 9 bases, with 15 bases between. This CDR3 region has 12 residues. CDR1 is SQVTM and CDR2 is ANQGSEA in the germline V gene. For the CDR3, the DNA is TGCAGCGTTGTGGGGGGGGCCGGTCAAGCTTTCTTT. Translated, it gives CSVVGGAGQAFF.

V gene TRBV4-3 combines with J gene TRBJ2-7; 9 nucleotides agree with TRBD1. CDR3 size: 15 residues. Trimming removed 5 bases from V and 1 base from J; junction bases left unmatched: 6. Germline loops: CDR1 LGHNA, CDR2 YSLEER. The CDR3 region has the DNA TGCGCCAGCAGCGAGAACAGGGGGCCTTCCTACGAGCAGTACTTC. Translating gives CASSENRGPSYEQYF.

The V and J genes are TRBV5-4 and TRBJ2-1; 7 nucleotides agree with TRBD2. The length of the CDR3 is 14 residues. Trimming at V came to 4 bases and at J to 0 bases, leaving 1 base not matched to a gene. Germline assignment: CDR1 SGHNT and CDR2 YYREEE (reference sequence). CDR3: CASSRGSSYNEQFF. Here the CDR3 DNA reads TGTGCCAGCAGCCGCGGGAGCTCCTACAATGAGCAGTTCTTC.

The V and J genes are TRBV24-1 and TRBJ2-1, with 7 bases aligning to TRBD1. V lost 1 base and J lost 6; bases outside the gene matches: 11. CDR1 and CDR2 from the germline V gene are KGHDR and SFDVKD. CDR3 size: 17 residues. The CDR3: CATSDFTQGTKSNEQFF. In DNA form, the CDR3 reads TGTGCCACCAGTGATTTTACACAGGGGACAAAAAGCAATGAGCAGTTCTTC.

The chain carries TRBV27 and TRBJ2-1; D remains ambiguous. Germline CDR1 MNHEY, CDR2 SMNVEV (reference sequence). Between the trimmed V and J ends, which lost 3 bases and 7 bases, there was a span of 7 bases. The CDR3 has 12 amino acids. The CDR3 DNA reads as TGTGCCAGCAGTTTTAGGCGGAATGAGCAGTTCTTC. It yields the protein CASSFRRNEQFF.